This section outlines one T cell receptor beta chain sequence together with its context. The antigen remains undetermined. The entry originates in a study of cytomegalovirus exposure and HLA in healthy donors. Points from the study as a whole: Most TCR beta V segments were productive about 90% or about 30% of the time in an earlier analysis. HLA alleles showed associations with fewer than 20,000 TCR beta sequences in a later analysis, at a 0.05 false discovery rate.

Unrecorded immune exposures were likely, despite nominal health at sampling. Looked up from germline, CDR1 is MDHEN and CDR2 is SYDVKM. V was cut by 4 bases and J by 5 bases, with 11 bases left in between. The CDR3 is 13 residues long. It was with 60 Vbeta and 13 Jbeta primers that the PCR ran. TCRdb's table, derived via immunoSEQ multiplex PCR, lists solely in-frame clones and lacks some. The table includes tens of thousands of clones, under 80% detected once. This TCR was sampled from a woman between 50 and 59 years old in good health and CMV-seropositive. The chain recombines TRBV28 with TRBJ2-5; possible D gene TRBD2, 5 bases. Sequencing was done on a sample of PBMCs. The CDR3 DNA reads as TGTGCCAGCAGTTACGGGATCCTGGAGACCCAGTACTTC. Its translation: CASSYGILETQYF. The full variable domain, completed using reference TRBV28 and TRBJ2-5, is DVKVTQSSRYLVKRTGEKVFLECVQDMDHENMFWYRQDPGLGLRLIYFSYDVKMKEKGDIPEGYSVSREKKERFSLILESASTNQTSMYLCASSYGILETQYFGPGTRLLVL.